The sequence of this T cell receptor beta chain was determined in a study of identical twins. Study-wide points: Cord blood beta clonotypes present at high abundance carried fewer insertions; no such pattern appeared in memory repertoires.

Every one of the donors was a healthy Caucasian. A remark on this clonotype: Its antigen is still unknown.

Using its own MiXCR run on the 5' RACE reads, TCRdb lists one record per CDR3 protein. The table has 1.5 million to 2 million distinct CDR3 sequences, under 35% seen once. The sequence was collected from a newborn girl in good health. Sequences were obtained from cord blood.

CDR3 protein: CASSQATGPGQETQYF. The CDR3 DNA reads TGTGCCAGCAGCCAAGCGACAGGGCCGGGTCAAGAGACCCAGTACTTC. The chain has TRBV4-2 and TRBJ2-5; 7 positions match TRBD1. The CDR3 sequence is 16 residues long. Germline lookup yields CDR1 LGHNA and CDR2 YNFKEQ. With V trimmed by 1 base and J by 2 bases, 7 bases remained unmatched.